These T cell receptor beta chains were read from a single sample in a study of CXCR4 blockade with PD-1 therapy in pancreatic cancer. Sequencing was performed with immunoSEQ multiplex PCR; in TCRdb, only in-frame clones are kept and a portion is missing. The sample has about 490 clones, 37% seen once. The sequencing sample was made of tumor tissue. These receptors came from a human donor with pancreatic ductal adenocarcinoma. The CDR3 runs from the conserved cysteine through the conserved F or W. The D gene is left open where the match is weak. The listing skips clone size in some rows; elsewhere it reads once, few, many or a size class.

clone_size,j_call,d_call,v_call,cdr3_aa,cdr3_nt
.,TRBJ2-7,.,TRBV11-3,CASSLRTPPYEQYF,TGTGCCAGCAGCTTAAGGACTCCACCCTACGAGCAGTACTTC
.,TRBJ2-3,TRBD1,TRBV11-3,CASSLGQGRSTDTQYF,TGTGCCAGCAGCTTAGGACAGGGGCGCAGCACAGATACGCAGTATTTT
.,TRBJ2-5,TRBD1,TRBV28,CASSLDRGLETQYF,TGTGCCAGCAGTTTAGACAGGGGGCTGGAGACCCAGTACTTC
.,TRBJ1-1,.,TRBV6-8,CASSYVGRKNTEAFF,TGTGCCAGCAGTTACGTTGGCAGGAAGAACACTGAAGCTTTCTTT
.,TRBJ1-5,.,TRBV6-8,CASRGRGNQPQHF,TGTGCCAGTCGGGGGCGCGGCAATCAGCCCCAGCATTTT
.,TRBJ2-5,.,TRBV9,CASSVAPGLGETQYF,TGTGCCAGCAGCGTAGCCCCCGGGTTGGGGGAGACCCAGTACTTC
few,TRBJ1-4,TRBD1,TRBV11-3,CASSLDQQGAREKLFF,TGTGCCAGCAGCTTGGACCAACAGGGGGCAAGGGAAAAACTGTTTTTT
.,TRBJ1-5,TRBD1,TRBV30,CAWRGQGASQPQHF,TGTGCCTGGAGAGGGCAGGGGGCGAGTCAGCCCCAGCATTTT
.,TRBJ2-1,.,TRBV18,CASSPPDQGYNEQFF,TGTGCCAGCTCACCACCGGATCAAGGGTACAATGAGCAGTTCTTC
medium-sized,TRBJ1-5,.,TRBV6-8,CASSGHGNGNQPQHF,TGTGCCAGCAGTGGTCACGGGAACGGCAATCAGCCCCAGCATTTT
few,TRBJ1-1,.,TRBV6-8,CAISVGGGQDTEAFF,TGTGCCATCAGTGTGGGTGGGGGGCAGGACACTGAAGCTTTCTTT